This T cell receptor beta chain originates from a study of CD8 T cells in ankylosing spondylitis. Points from the study as a whole: Blood of patients with ankylosing spondylitis appeared to be characterized by a TCR beta motif of eight highly homologous variants.

From the 5' RACE reads, TCRdb called clonotypes with MiXCR, one entry per CDR3 protein. The profile shows around 770,000 distinct CDR3 sequences, roughly 20% of them singletons. Regarding this clonotype: Antigen specificity is unknown.

Germline V gives CDR1 SGHTA, CDR2 FQGNSA. The V gene lost 4 bases and the J gene lost 2 bases, with 16 bases spanning the gap. This CDR3 comprises 16 residues. This chain uses TRBV7-2 with TRBJ2-3; D gene ambiguous. The sample taken for sequencing was blood, either unsorted or a sorted T cell fraction (not recorded which). The source is a male donor with ankylosing spondylitis. The CDR3 spells CASSSSGRPLTDTQYF. The CDR3 bases are TGTGCCAGCAGCTCCTCAGGTAGACCCCTCACAGATACGCAGTATTTT.